These T cell receptor beta chains were read from a single sample in a study of shared clonotypes between healthy human individuals. The protocol was immunoSEQ multiplex PCR, while the TCRdb copy is restricted to in-frame clones and leaves out a portion. The sample comprises approximately 530,000 clones, roughly 95% of which are singletons, and nearly 0.065% rests with the top ten. Source material: naive CD4+ T cells sorted from blood. The receptors here all came from a woman aged 25 to 39 in good health. Both conserved end residues are part of each CDR3. The D gene is left open where the match is weak. Size values are once, few and many counts, or a class for expanded clones, and some rows have none.

>TRBD1|-|TRBJ2-1|TRBV27
TGTGCCAGCAGTCCGCGACAGGGCTCCTACAATGAGCAGTTCTTC
CASSPRQGSYNEQFF
>TRBD1|-|TRBJ2-2|TRBV13
TGTGCCACCCGGACAGGGGTAGTGGCCGGGGAGCTGTTTTTT
CATRTGVVAGELFF
>-|-|TRBJ1-4|TRBV6-5
TGTGCCAGCAGTCCCGGACTGGGTGAAAAACTGTTTTTT
CASSPGLGEKLFF
>TRBD1|-|TRBJ2-5|TRBV18
TGTGCCAGCTCACCTTTGGACAGGGGCGTACAAGAGACCCAGTACTTC
CASSPLDRGVQETQYF
>TRBD1|-|TRBJ1-1|TRBV27
TGTGCCAGCAGTTTATCGACAGGGGGAGTCACTGAAGCTTTCTTT
CASSLSTGGVTEAFF
>-|-|TRBJ1-1|TRBV18
TGTGCCAGCTCGCCCACTTCACAGGTTTTGGCTTTCTTT
CASSPTSQVLAFF
>TRBD2|once|TRBJ2-5|TRBV5-4
TGTGCCAGCAGCCTGAGAGCGGGGGCAGAGACCCAGTACTTC
CASSLRAGAETQYF
>-|-|TRBJ1-1|TRBV15
TGTGCCACCAGCAGACTAGGCGACACTGAAGCTTTCTTT
CATSRLGDTEAFF
>TRBD1|-|TRBJ1-1|TRBV7-8
TGTGCCAGCAGCTTAGCCCTCTACCGGACAGGGAACACTGAAGCTTTCTTT
CASSLALYRTGNTEAFF
>-|-|TRBJ1-1|TRBV28
TGTGCCAGCAGTTTCGGGGCAGCCATGAACACTGAAGCTTTCTTT
CASSFGAAMNTEAFF
>-|-|TRBJ2-3|TRBV28
TGTGCCAGCAGTCCCGCCAGCGGGAGCACAGATACGCAGTATTTT
CASSPASGSTDTQYF
>-|-|TRBJ1-2|TRBV19
TGTGCCAGTAGTATGAAGGCAGGCGACTATGGCTACACCTTC
CASSMKAGDYGYTF
>-|once|TRBJ2-7|TRBV10-3
TGTGCCATCAGTGAGACTACTAGCTCCTACGAGCAGTACTTC
CAISETTSSYEQYF